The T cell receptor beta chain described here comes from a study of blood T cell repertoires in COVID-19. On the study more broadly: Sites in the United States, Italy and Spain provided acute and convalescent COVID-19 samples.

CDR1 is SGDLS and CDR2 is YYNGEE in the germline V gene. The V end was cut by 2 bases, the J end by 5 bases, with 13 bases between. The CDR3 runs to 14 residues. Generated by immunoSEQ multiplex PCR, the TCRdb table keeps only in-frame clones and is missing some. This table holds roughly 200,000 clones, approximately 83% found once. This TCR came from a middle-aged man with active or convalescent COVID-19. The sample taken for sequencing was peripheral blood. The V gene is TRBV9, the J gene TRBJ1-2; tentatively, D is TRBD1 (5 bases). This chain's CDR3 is CASSVDTVEYGYTF. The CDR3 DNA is TGTGCCAGCAGCGTGGACACCGTTGAGTATGGCTACACCTTC.